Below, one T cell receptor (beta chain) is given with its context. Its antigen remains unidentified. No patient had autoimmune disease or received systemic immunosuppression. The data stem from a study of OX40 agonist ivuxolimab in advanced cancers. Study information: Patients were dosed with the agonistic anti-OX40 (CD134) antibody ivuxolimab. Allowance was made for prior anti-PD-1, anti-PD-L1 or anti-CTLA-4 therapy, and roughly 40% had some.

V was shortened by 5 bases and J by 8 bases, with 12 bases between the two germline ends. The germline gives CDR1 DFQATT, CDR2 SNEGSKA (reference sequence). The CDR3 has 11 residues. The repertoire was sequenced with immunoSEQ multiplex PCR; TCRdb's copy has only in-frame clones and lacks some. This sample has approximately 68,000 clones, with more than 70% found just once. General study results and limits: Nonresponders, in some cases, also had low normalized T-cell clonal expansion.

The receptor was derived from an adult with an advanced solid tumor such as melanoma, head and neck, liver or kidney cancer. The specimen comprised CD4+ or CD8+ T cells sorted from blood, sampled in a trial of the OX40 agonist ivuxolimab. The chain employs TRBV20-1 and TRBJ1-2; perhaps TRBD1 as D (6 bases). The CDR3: CSASAGDGYTF. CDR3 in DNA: TGCAGTGCTTCTGCAGGGGACGGCTACACCTTC.